These 30 T cell receptor beta chains came from one sample sequenced in a study of T cell responses to AZD1222 COVID-19 vaccine (dated by TCRdb to about 2021). The library relied on the immunoSEQ multiplex PCR assay. In TCRdb, the immuneACCESS table is reduced to in-frame sequences with V and J assigned. These tables do not hold every clone; where another copy was compared, an unresolved V gene accounts for under half, and the others remain unexplained. This sample is represented by tens of thousands of clones; 90% of them were singletons. Together, the top ten hold more than 4% of the sample. The time point label here, explained by the study, means: baseline before first vaccination. This specimen consisted of peripheral blood, obtained on day 0 of AZD1222 vaccination. The source is an adult in good health.

The chain combines TRBV30 with TRBJ1-6, with D possibly TRBD1 on 6 matching bases. In germline, CDR1 is GTSNPN, CDR2 SVGIG (reference sequence). The CDR3 consists of 15 residues. Trimming took 2 bases from V and 6 from J, leaving 14 bases between them. The CDR3 DNA reads as TGTGCCTGGAGTTACGAGGCAGGGGCTAATTCACCCCTCCACTTT. Translating it yields CAWSYEAGANSPLHF.

The rearrangement links TRBV9 to TRBJ1-2; perhaps TRBD1 as D (5 bases). The CDR3 loop spans 14 amino acids. In germline, CDR1 is SGDLS, CDR2 YYNGEE. V was pared by 0 bases and J by 6 bases, with 12 bases between. This chain's CDR3 is CASSVGGERDGYTF. The CDR3 DNA is TGTGCCAGCAGCGTAGGAGGGGAGAGGGATGGCTACACCTTC.

The chain is built from TRBV5-1 and TRBJ2-7; 9 bases map to TRBD2. The CDR3 has 14 amino acids. V lost 4 bases to trimming and J lost 3 bases; unmatched junction nucleotides: 5. Germline V gene lookup returns CDR1 SGHRS and CDR2 YFSETQ. For the CDR3, the DNA is TGCGCCAGCAGCGAAGTAGCGGGGGACTACGAGCAGTACTTC. As protein: CASSEVAGDYEQYF.

The chain is built from TRBV11-3 and TRBJ1-1; the D gene is possibly TRBD1 (6 bases). CDR3 length equals 12 residues. CDR1 and CDR2 from the germline V gene are SGHNT and YENEEA. Trimming cost V 5 bases and J 11 bases, with 15 bases left between them. The CDR3 sequence: CASSTGRTAAFF. CDR3 bases: TGTGCCAGCAGCACAGGAAGGACAGCGGCTTTCTTT.

The chain combines TRBV5-4 with TRBJ2-7; D tentatively fits TRBD1 or TRBD2 (5 bases each). The CDR3 spans 13 residues. With 7 bases removed from V and 0 bases from J, the gap between germline ends came to 11 bases. Germline V gene data show CDR1 as SGHNT and CDR2 as YYREEE (reference sequence). CDR3 sequence: CASRDGVSYEQYF. The CDR3 DNA sequence: TGTGCCAGCCGGGACGGTGTCTCCTACGAGCAGTACTTC.

V usage is TRBV5-4 and J usage is TRBJ2-2; D call uncertain. Germline CDR1 SGHNT, CDR2 YYREEE (reference sequence). The V and J ends lost 4 bases and 6 bases respectively, with 16 bases between them. The CDR3 loop spans 15 amino acids. The CDR3 DNA sequence: TGTGCCAGCAGCATATCGTTGTCTCGGTCCGGGGAGCTGTTTTTT. Translating gives CASSISLSRSGELFF.

V gene TRBV5-1 combines with J gene TRBJ2-1; 11 positions agree with TRBD2. Germline V gene lookup returns CDR1 SGHRS and CDR2 YFSETQ. The CDR3 totals 15 residues. The J segment lost 9 bases and the V segment lost 0 bases, leaving 5 bases of the junction unmatched. The CDR3 coding sequence is TGCGCCAGCAGCTTGGAACTAGCGGGAGCCGGTGAGCAGTTCTTC. As protein: CASSLELAGAGEQFF.

This clone has just a few counts. The rearrangement uses TRBV7-3 and TRBJ1-1; no clear D gene. CDR1 and CDR2 (germline): SGHTA, FQGTGA. CDR3 size: 14 residues. With 5 bases removed from V and 2 bases from J, the gap between germline ends came to 12 bases. In nucleotides, the CDR3 is TGTGCCAGCAGCAAAACCAAAGACAACACTGAAGCTTTCTTT. This encodes CASSKTKDNTEAFF. Variable domain in full (rest from reference TRBV7-3 and TRBJ1-1): GAGVSQTPSNKVTEKGKYVELRCDPISGHTALYWYRQSLGQGPEFLIYFQGTGAADDSGLPNDRFFAVRPEGSVSTLKIQRTERGDSAVYLCASSKTKDNTEAFFGQGTRLTVV.

The V and J genes are TRBV9 and TRBJ1-2; TRBD1 is a possible D gene (6 bases). The V gene lost 0 bases and the J gene lost 4 bases, with 31 bases spanning the gap. Germline CDR1 reads SGDLS; CDR2 reads YYNGEE. CDR3 length: 21 amino acids. The CDR3 nucleotides are TGTGCCAGCAGCGTAGGCAGGCCCCAATCCGGGACATTTTACTGGGGCTATGGCTACACCTTC. It codes for CASSVGRPQSGTFYWGYGYTF.

The genes are TRBV20-1 and TRBJ2-7, with 8 bases identical to TRBD2. CDR1 is DFQATT and CDR2 is SNEGSKA in the germline V gene (reference sequence). The J segment lost 3 bases and the V segment lost 3 bases, leaving 13 bases of the junction unmatched. This CDR3 contains 16 residues. The CDR3 reads CSASIPGLAGHYEQYF. The CDR3 DNA is TGCAGTGCTAGTATTCCCGGGCTAGCGGGCCACTACGAGCAGTACTTC.

V usage is TRBV5-1 and J usage is TRBJ2-1; no clear D. Germline V gives CDR1 SGHRS, CDR2 YFSETQ. CDR3 length: 12 residues. The ends were cut back, 3 bases at V and 10 bases at J, with 11 bases in the middle. The CDR3 DNA reads TGCGCCAGCAGCTCTGAAGCTGGAGAGCAGTTCTTC. It encodes CASSSEAGEQFF.

V usage is TRBV14 and J usage is TRBJ2-7; possible D gene TRBD1, 6 bases. The germline gives CDR1 SGHDN, CDR2 FVKESK. Trimming stripped 4 bases from V and 0 bases from J, with 10 bases between. The CDR3 length is 14 residues. In DNA form, the CDR3 reads TGTGCCAGCAGCCTTGGACAGTTCTCCTACGAGCAGTACTTC. This gives the protein CASSLGQFSYEQYF. Based on the CDR3 plus reference TRBV14 and TRBJ2-7, the full variable domain is EAGVTQFPSHSVIEKGQTVTLRCDPISGHDNLYWYRRVMGKEIKFLLHFVKESKQDESGMPNNRFLAERTGGTYSTLKVQPAELEDSGVYFCASSLGQFSYEQYFGPGTRLTVT.

This clone was picked up one time. CDR3 in DNA: TGTGCCAGCAGCGTAGTAGAAGAGAGACTAGCTTACAATGAGCAGTTCTTC. Its translation is CASSVVEERLAYNEQFF. The chain combines TRBV9 with TRBJ2-1, with 7 nucleotides matching TRBD2. The germline CDR1 and CDR2 sequences are SGDLS and YYNGEE. V shed 0 bases, J shed 4 bases, and the junction held 10 bases outside the gene matches. The length of the CDR3 is 17 residues.

J is TRBJ1-3 and V is TRBV9; D is perhaps TRBD1 (5 bases). This CDR3 comprises 17 residues. Germline loops: CDR1 SGDLS, CDR2 YYNGEE. The germline V and J ends were trimmed by 4 bases and 0 bases, with 17 bases remaining between them. The CDR3 nucleotides are TGTGCCAGCAGCACCTCCTGGGGGAGCCTCTCTGGAAACACCATATATTTT. It specifies CASSTSWGSLSGNTIYF.

About this clone: Other nucleotide sequences from this sample produce the same CDR3. The rearrangement links TRBV6-5 to TRBJ2-7, with 7 positions matching TRBD1. With 6 bases clipped from V and 2 bases from J, the junction kept 4 bases outside the gene matches. CDR1 and CDR2 (germline): MNHEY, SVGAGI. CDR3 length equals 13 residues. Here the CDR3 reads CASRRDSTYEQYF. CDR3 coding DNA: TGTGCCAGCAGACGGGACAGCACCTACGAGCAGTACTTC.

This chain links TRBV18 with TRBJ1-6; 8 bases line up with TRBD1. The ends lost 6 bases at V and 7 bases at J; junction bases unmatched: 5. The germline V gene has CDR1 KGHSH and CDR2 LQKENI. The CDR3 has 14 residues. The CDR3 sequence is CASSIGQGNSPLHF. The CDR3 DNA reads as TGTGCCAGCTCGATAGGACAGGGAAATTCACCCCTCCACTTT. Looking up the rest from reference TRBV18 and TRBJ1-6 gives the full variable domain: NAGVMQNPRHLVRRRGQEARLRCSPMKGHSHVYWYRQLPEEGLKFMVYLQKENIIDESGMPKERFSAEFPKEGPSILRIQQVVRGDSAAYFCASSIGQGNSPLHFGNGTRLTVT.

The genes are TRBV10-3 and TRBJ2-7, with 9 bases lining up with TRBD1. Germline V gives CDR1 ENHRY, CDR2 SYGVKD. The CDR3 is 14 amino acids. The V gene end was trimmed by 6 bases and the J gene end by 5 bases; junction bases not matched to a gene: 8. The CDR3 is CAISRGGTGNEQYF. Written as DNA, the CDR3 is TGTGCCATCAGCCGGGGCGGGACAGGGAACGAGCAGTACTTC.

The chain recombines TRBV11-2 with TRBJ1-2; D might be TRBD1 (5 bases). This CDR3 comprises 13 residues. The V end was cut by 5 bases, the J end by 6 bases, with 13 bases between. Germline CDR1 SGHAT, CDR2 FQNNGV. CDR3 in DNA: TGTGCCAGCAGCCCCCGTTTAGGGGATGGCTACACCTTC. It is translated as CASSPRLGDGYTF.

The V and J genes are TRBV5-6 and TRBJ2-7; 8 nucleotides line up with TRBD2. Trimming at V came to 7 bases and at J to 3 bases, leaving 15 bases not matched to a gene. Germline V gene sequence: CDR1 SGHDT, CDR2 YYEEEE. The CDR3 has 16 amino acids. Written as DNA, the CDR3 is TGTGCCAGCTCGGAACCTCGGGAGGGCCGGCTCTACGAGCAGTACTTC. Its protein product is CASSEPREGRLYEQYF.

The rearrangement links TRBV19 to TRBJ1-1, with 11 bases aligning to TRBD1. The germline gives CDR1 LNHDA, CDR2 SQIVND (reference sequence). After removal of 1 base from V and 4 bases from J, the junction contained 5 bases not matched to a gene. There are 16 residues in the CDR3. CDR3 nucleotide sequence: TGTGCCAGTAGTATAGTTCCAGGACAGGGGGCCACTGAAGCTTTCTTT. Protein product: CASSIVPGQGATEAFF.

This clone was counted once. The V and J genes are TRBV11-3 and TRBJ2-3; D could derive from TRBD1 or TRBD2 (5 bases each). V lost 3 bases and J 6 bases, leaving 13 bases between the germline ends. Germline-derived CDR1 and CDR2 are SGHNT and YENEEA. There are 14 residues in the CDR3. Written as DNA, the CDR3 is TGTGCCAGCAGCTTCAGGGAGCTTTCGGATACGCAGTATTTT. It codes for CASSFRELSDTQYF.

The rearrangement uses TRBV15 and TRBJ2-5; no clear D gene. This CDR3 region has 13 residues. V lost 1 base to trimming and J lost 1 base, with 4 bases between them. CDR1 is LNHNV, CDR2 YYDKDF, per germline (reference sequence). The CDR3 spells CATSRVSQETQYF. DNA of the CDR3: TGTGCCACCAGCAGAGTCAGCCAAGAGACCCAGTACTTC.

Here the CDR3 DNA reads TGCAGTGCTAGTCTCGGGACAGTGCAATCCGAGCAGTACTTC. It translates to CSASLGTVQSEQYF. The rearrangement joins TRBV20-1 to TRBJ2-7; 7 bases fit TRBD1. The CDR3 length is 14 residues. V gave up 3 bases and J gave up 6 bases; unmatched junction bases: 11. Germline assignment: CDR1 DFQATT and CDR2 SNEGSKA (reference sequence).

The chain employs TRBV10-3 and TRBJ1-2; 8 bases fit TRBD1. Germline-derived CDR1 and CDR2 are ENHRY and SYGVKD. The V gene end was trimmed by 4 bases and the J gene end by 2 bases; junction bases not matched to a gene: 0. This CDR3 has 13 amino acids. CDR3 nucleotide sequence: TGTGCCATCAGTGGACAGGGGAACTATGGCTACACCTTC. It encodes CAISGQGNYGYTF.

The CDR3 here is CASSYSTDPGELFF. In nucleotides, the CDR3 is TGTGCCAGCAGTTACTCGACCGACCCCGGGGAGCTGTTTTTT. This chain links TRBV6-5 with TRBJ2-2; D call uncertain. Germline V gene data show CDR1 as MNHEY and CDR2 as SVGAGI. This CDR3 contains 14 residues. V was cut by 0 bases and J by 6 bases, with 8 bases left in between.

V gene TRBV7-9 combines with J gene TRBJ2-5; D unresolved. V lost 1 base and J 0 bases, leaving 9 bases between the germline ends. CDR1 SEHNR and CDR2 FQNEAQ come from the germline V gene (reference sequence). This CDR3 is built from 15 residues. Here the CDR3 reads CASSLDEVDQETQYF. DNA for the CDR3: TGTGCCAGCAGCTTAGACGAGGTAGACCAAGAGACCCAGTACTTC. Full variable domain (remainder filled in from reference TRBV7-9 and TRBJ2-5): DTGVSQNPRHKITKRGQNVTFRCDPISEHNRLYWYRQTLGQGPEFLTYFQNEAQLEKSRLLSDRFSAERPKGSFSTLEIQRTEQGDSAMYLCASSLDEVDQETQYFGPGTRLLVL.

This sequence joins TRBV6-5 and TRBJ2-7, with 7 bases aligning to TRBD1. The CDR3 spans 14 residues. The germline V gene has CDR1 MNHEY and CDR2 SVGAGI. V shed 4 bases and J 3 bases; nucleotides not matched to a gene: 6. The CDR3 DNA sequence: TGTGCCAGCAGTTCCCGGGACAGTAGCTACGAGCAGTACTTC. It yields the protein CASSSRDSSYEQYF.

The chain employs TRBV23-1 and TRBJ1-1; D is uncertain. TRBV23-1 is given ORF status, its function remaining uncertain. V shed 4 bases and J shed 5 bases, with 2 bases lying between them. This CDR3 has 10 residues. CDR3 in amino acids: CASSRTEAFF. The DNA of the CDR3 is TGCGCCAGCAGTCGGACTGAAGCTTTCTTT.

The chain couples TRBV5-1 to TRBJ1-4, with D perhaps matching TRBD1 (6 bases). The germline CDR1 and CDR2 sequences are SGHRS and YFSETQ. The CDR3 covers 13 residues. V was trimmed by 4 bases and J by 11 bases, leaving 15 bases between them. The DNA for the CDR3 is TGCGCCAGCAGCCTACAGGGATCGGAGAAACTGTTTTTT. Translating it yields CASSLQGSEKLFF. The variable domain in full, with the rest retrieved from reference TRBV5-1 and TRBJ1-4, is KAGVTQTPRYLIKTRGQQVTLSCSPISGHRSVSWYQQTPGQGLQFLFEYFSETQRNKGNFPGRFSGRQFSNSRSEMNVSTLELGDSALYLCASSLQGSEKLFFGSGTQLSVL.

The chain links TRBV7-6 to TRBJ1-2, with unresolved D. Between the trimmed V and J ends, which lost 5 bases and 0 bases, there was a span of 10 bases. CDR1 is SGHVS, CDR2 FNYEAQ, per germline. CDR3 length: 14 residues. CDR3: CASSGDFANYGYTF. In nucleotides, the CDR3 is TGTGCCAGCAGCGGGGATTTTGCTAACTATGGCTACACCTTC.